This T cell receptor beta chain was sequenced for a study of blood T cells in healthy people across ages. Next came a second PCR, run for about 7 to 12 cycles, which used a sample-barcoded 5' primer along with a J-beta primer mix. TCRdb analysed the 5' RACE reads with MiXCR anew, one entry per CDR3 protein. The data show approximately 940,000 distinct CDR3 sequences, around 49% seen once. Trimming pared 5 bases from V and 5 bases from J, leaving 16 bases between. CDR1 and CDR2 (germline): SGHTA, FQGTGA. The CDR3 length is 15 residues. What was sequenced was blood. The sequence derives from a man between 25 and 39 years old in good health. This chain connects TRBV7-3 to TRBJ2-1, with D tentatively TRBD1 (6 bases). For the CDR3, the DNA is TGTGCCAGCAGCCCAGGGGCCGGCCCAAACAATGAGCAGTTCTTC. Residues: CASSPGAGPNNEQFF.